These T cell receptor beta chains were read from a single sample in a study of cytomegalovirus exposure and HLA in healthy donors. Method: immunoSEQ multiplex PCR; TCRdb's copy keeps in-frame clones and lacks some. Listed are 200,000 to 250,000 clones; roughly 0.98% falls within the top ten. The sample was PBMCs. These receptors all stem from a woman younger than 45 in good health and CMV-seropositive. CDR3s include the opening cysteine and the closing phenylalanine or tryptophan. The D gene is left open where the match is weak.

V gene,J gene,D gene,CDR3 DNA,CDR3 protein
TRBV2,TRBJ2-1,TRBD2,TGTGCCAGCAGGGACGAAGGGAGACTAGCGGGGTCGAGCTCCTACAATGAGCAGTTCTTC,CASRDEGRLAGSSSYNEQFF
TRBV6-5,TRBJ2-7,TRBD2,TGTGCCAGTACCGGGACTAGCGGTTCCTACGAGCAGTACTTC,CASTGTSGSYEQYF
TRBV6-5,TRBJ1-2,TRBD1,TGTGCCAGCAGCCCAGGACAGGGTGGGAATGGCTACACCTTC,CASSPGQGGNGYTF
TRBV27,TRBJ2-7,TRBD1,TGTGCCAGCAGTCCGGGGACAGGGAGTAGCAGGTACGAGCAGTACTTC,CASSPGTGSSRYEQYF
TRBV13,TRBJ1-2,NA,TGTGCCAGCAGCTTAGGCCGGACAGCCTATGGCTACACCTTC,CASSLGRTAYGYTF
TRBV10-3,TRBJ2-1,NA,TGTGCCATCAGTGGGCTAGCGCACAGCTCCTACAATGAGCAGTTCTTC,CAISGLAHSSYNEQFF
TRBV28,TRBJ2-1,NA,TGTGCCAGCAGTTTTTCCGGGATCAGGGGCAGCCTCTACAATGAGCAGTTCTTC,CASSFSGIRGSLYNEQFF
TRBV7-9,TRBJ2-7,NA,TGTGCCAGCAGCTCCACGTGGGCAGGCGCTCGAGTCGAGCAGTACTTC,CASSSTWAGARVEQYF
TRBV7-9,TRBJ1-3,NA,TGTGCCGCGGGGGGCCCCTCTGGAAACACCATATATTTT,CAAGGPSGNTIYF
TRBV4-3,TRBJ2-7,TRBD1,TGCGCCAGCAGCCAAGAACTGGGACAGGGGTACTACGAGCAGTACTTC,CASSQELGQGYYEQYF
TRBV4-1,TRBJ2-5,NA,TGCGCCAGCAGCCAAGTAATAATGGAGACCCAGTACTTC,CASSQVIMETQYF
TRBV5-6,TRBJ2-5,NA,TGTGCCAGCAGCTCCTCCGAGACAGCACAAGAGACCCAGTACTTC,CASSSSETAQETQYF
TRBV5-1,TRBJ1-2,NA,TGCGCCAGCAGCGGTGACACTAACTATGGCTACACCTTC,CASSGDTNYGYTF
TRBV5-6,TRBJ1-3,NA,TGTGCCAGCAGCTTGGCGACAGGTACCTCTGGAAACACCATATATTTT,CASSLATGTSGNTIYF
TRBV4-1,TRBJ1-4,NA,TGCGCCAGCAGCCAAGTGCAACAGGGAAGTGAAAAACTGTTTTTT,CASSQVQQGSEKLFF
TRBV6-5,TRBJ2-1,TRBD2,TGTGCCAGCAGTTACTCGCGGGGGGGAACCTACAATGAGCAGTTCTTC,CASSYSRGGTYNEQFF
TRBV5-1,TRBJ2-5,NA,TGCGCCAGCAGCTTGCTGGGGAAGGGGGAGACCCAGTACTTC,CASSLLGKGETQYF
TRBV7-2,TRBJ1-2,NA,TGTGCCAGCAGCCTAGCGCGGGGTTATACCTATGGCTACACCTTC,CASSLARGYTYGYTF
TRBV14,TRBJ2-2,TRBD1,TGTGCCAGCAGCCATTTATGGGACAGCGCGAACACCGGGGAGCTGTTTTTT,CASSHLWDSANTGELFF
TRBV27,TRBJ2-2,TRBD2,TGTGCCAGCAGTTTAAACCCTAGCGGGAGGGCCGGGGAGCTGTTTTTT,CASSLNPSGRAGELFF
TRBV27,TRBJ1-1,NA,TGTGCCAGCAGTTTCCCTGGGAGAGAAGCTTTCTTT,CASSFPGREAFF
TRBV2,TRBJ1-2,TRBD1,TGTGCCAGCAGCGGACAGGGTTCCGGCTACACCTTC,CASSGQGSGYTF
TRBV7-9,TRBJ1-2,NA,TGTGCCAGCAGCTTAGCTCTGACAGGATATGGCTACACCTTC,CASSLALTGYGYTF
TRBV7-9,TRBJ2-1,TRBD2,TGTGCCAGCAGCTTAGCGGGAGGGCCTTACAATGAGCAGTTCTTC,CASSLAGGPYNEQFF
TRBV30,TRBJ2-2,NA,TGTGCCTGGAGTGCCCCACAGGCATTAAACACCGGGGAGCTGTTTTTT,CAWSAPQALNTGELFF
TRBV25-1,TRBJ2-1,TRBD2,TGTGCCAGCAGCCCCGGGACTAGCCCTTACAATGAGCAGTTCTTC,CASSPGTSPYNEQFF
TRBV7-6,TRBJ1-2,NA,TGTGCCAGCAGCTTAGATCCAGAGGGTGGCTACACCTTC,CASSLDPEGGYTF
TRBV7-8,TRBJ1-5,NA,TGTGCCAGCAGCCTGGTCTTGGTGACAAATTACAATCAGCCCCAGCATTTT,CASSLVLVTNYNQPQHF
TRBV30,TRBJ2-1,TRBD2,TGTGCCTGGGATCCGGGACTAGCATCTGAGCAGTTCTTC,CAWDPGLASEQFF
TRBV12-1,TRBJ1-3,NA,TGTGCCAGCAGCTTTGGGCCGGGATTACCCTCTGGAAACACCATATATTTT,CASSFGPGLPSGNTIYF
TRBV15,TRBJ1-2,NA,TGTGCCACCAGCAGATTGGGACAACCGCAGGGTGGCTACACCTTC,CATSRLGQPQGGYTF
TRBV10-2,TRBJ1-4,TRBD1,TGCGCCAGCAGTGACCTCGGGACAGGAGATGAAAAACTGTTTTTT,CASSDLGTGDEKLFF
TRBV10-3,TRBJ1-3,NA,TGTGCCATCAGTACCCACTTCGACACGTACTCTGGAAACACCATATATTTT,CAISTHFDTYSGNTIYF
TRBV4-3,TRBJ2-1,NA,TGCGCCAGCAGCCAGGCCGAGGGTGAGCAGTTCTTC,CASSQAEGEQFF
TRBV7-2,TRBJ2-1,NA,TGTGCCAGCAGCTTTCCGGGACTGCGGTCCAATGAGCAGTTCTTC,CASSFPGLRSNEQFF
TRBV6-6,TRBJ2-7,TRBD1,TGTGCCAGCGGGACAGCCCCCGCCGAGCAGTACTTC,CASGTAPAEQYF
TRBV30,TRBJ1-5,NA,TGTGCCTGGAGCTCCAGGGCTAATCAGCCCCAGCATTTT,CAWSSRANQPQHF
TRBV4-1,TRBJ1-5,TRBD1,TGCGCCAGCAGCCAAGGAGGGACAGGGTTGAATCAGCCCCAGCATTTT,CASSQGGTGLNQPQHF
TRBV30,TRBJ1-4,NA,TGTGCCTGGAGCCAGGGTCGAAAACTGTTTTTT,CAWSQGRKLFF
TRBV6-5,TRBJ2-7,NA,TGTGCCAGCAGTAGAGTTGCTGACACCTACGAGCAGTACTTC,CASSRVADTYEQYF
TRBV5-1,TRBJ2-3,TRBD1,TGCGCCAGCAGCCCGCTCGGGACAGGTAGTACAGATACGCAGTATTTT,CASSPLGTGSTDTQYF
TRBV5-8,TRBJ1-2,NA,TGTGCCAGCAGCTTGGACTCGGGACAAAAGAGCTATGGCTACACCTTC,CASSLDSGQKSYGYTF